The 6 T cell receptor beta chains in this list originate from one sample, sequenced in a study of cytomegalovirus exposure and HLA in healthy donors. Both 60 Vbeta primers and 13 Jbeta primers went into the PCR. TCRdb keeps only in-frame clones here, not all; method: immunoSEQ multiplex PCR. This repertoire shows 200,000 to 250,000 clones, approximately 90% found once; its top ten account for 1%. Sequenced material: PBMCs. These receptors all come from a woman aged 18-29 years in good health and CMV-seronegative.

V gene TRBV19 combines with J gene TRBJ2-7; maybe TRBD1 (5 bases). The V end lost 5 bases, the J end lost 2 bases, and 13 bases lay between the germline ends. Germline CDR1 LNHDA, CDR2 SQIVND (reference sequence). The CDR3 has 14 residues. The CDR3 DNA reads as TGTGCCAGTAGTCTCAGGGCCGCGGCCTACGAGCAGTACTTC. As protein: CASSLRAAAYEQYF. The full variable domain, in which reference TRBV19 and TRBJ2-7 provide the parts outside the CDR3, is DGGITQSPKYLFRKEGQNVTLSCEQNLNHDAMYWYRQDPGQGLRLIYYSQIVNDFQKGDIAEGYSVSREKKESFPLTVTSAQKNPTAFYLCASSLRAAAYEQYFGPGTRLTVT.

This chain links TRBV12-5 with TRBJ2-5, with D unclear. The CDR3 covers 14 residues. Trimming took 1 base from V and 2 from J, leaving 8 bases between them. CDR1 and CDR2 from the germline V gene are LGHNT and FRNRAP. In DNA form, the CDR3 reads TGTGCTAGTGGTTTGGATGCCAGGCAAGAGACCCAGTACTTC. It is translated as CASGLDARQETQYF.

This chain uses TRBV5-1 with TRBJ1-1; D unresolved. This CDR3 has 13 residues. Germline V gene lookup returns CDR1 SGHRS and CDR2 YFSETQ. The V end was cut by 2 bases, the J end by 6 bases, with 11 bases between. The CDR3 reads CASSFWAGAEAFF. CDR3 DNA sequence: TGCGCCAGCAGCTTCTGGGCCGGGGCTGAAGCTTTCTTT.

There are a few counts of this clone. CDR3 bases: TGTGCCAGCAGTGAGTGGACTGAAGCTTTCTTT. The encoded protein is CASSEWTEAFF. The chain has TRBV27 and TRBJ1-1; unclear D gene. Germline CDR1 MNHEY, CDR2 SMNVEV (reference sequence). The CDR3 length is 11 residues. Trimming left V 5 bases short and J 5 bases short, with 6 bases between.

The CDR3 DNA reads as TGCGCCAGCAGCCGCACAGGGGGAGCTATCTTCACTGAAGCTTTCTTT. The encoded protein is CASSRTGGAIFTEAFF. The J gene is TRBJ1-1, the V gene TRBV4-3; 8 bases map to TRBD1. J gave up 4 bases and V 4 bases, and 11 bases lay outside the gene matches. Germline V gene data show CDR1 as LGHNA and CDR2 as YSLEER. The CDR3 sequence is 16 residues long.

The DNA for the CDR3 is TGTGCCAGCAGTGTACAACTAGCGGGGTCGAGCACAGATACGCAGTATTTT. Residues: CASSVQLAGSSTDTQYF. This chain connects TRBV2 to TRBJ2-3; 10 bases fit TRBD2. CDR1 and CDR2 (germline): SNHLY, FYNNEI. There are 17 residues in the CDR3. J lost 0 bases, V lost 4 bases, and 7 bases had no gene match.